This T cell receptor beta chain was observed in a study of blood T cell repertoires in COVID-19. Unmatched junction bases numbered 2, after V lost 0 bases and J lost 2 bases. The CDR3 sequence is 15 residues long. CDR1 LGHDT and CDR2 YNNKEL come from the germline V gene (reference sequence). TCRdb keeps only in-frame clones here, not all; method: immunoSEQ multiplex PCR. The repertoire has about 160,000 clones, more than 80% of them found once; the top ten carry over 2%. The origin of this receptor is a man aged 65 to 79 with acute or convalescent COVID-19. The sequencing sample was made of peripheral blood. The chain is built from TRBV3-1 (or the pseudogene TRBV3-2) and TRBJ2-3; TRBD2 matches 7 bases. CDR3 DNA sequence: TGTGCCAGCAGCCAAGATGGGGACTACACAGATACGCAGTATTTT. This codes for CASSQDGDYTDTQYF.